Following are 20 T cell receptor beta chains from one sample sequenced in a study of cytomegalovirus exposure and HLA in healthy donors. 13 Jbeta primers and 60 Vbeta primers were used for the PCR. Assay used: immunoSEQ multiplex PCR; TCRdb lists only in-frame clones, some missing. The sample yields 120,000 or so clones, about 10% seen once. Sequences were obtained from PBMCs. These receptors all come from a woman younger than 30 in good health and CMV-seropositive.

This clone showed up just a few times. V is TRBV14 and J is TRBJ2-4; D remains unclear. The V and J ends lost 0 bases and 0 bases respectively, with 9 bases between them. The CDR3 length is 16 residues. CDR1 and CDR2 (germline): SGHDN, FVKESK. This chain's CDR3 is CASSQDLSVAKNIQYF. The CDR3 coding sequence is TGTGCCAGCAGCCAAGATTTATCAGTAGCCAAAAACATTCAGTACTTC.

The rearrangement uses TRBV11-2 and TRBJ2-7; a possible D gene is TRBD1 (6 bases). V lost 5 bases and J lost 5, with 28 bases in between. CDR1 is SGHAT and CDR2 is FQNNGV in the germline V gene. CDR3 length: 18 amino acids. The chain's CDR3 is CASSQARILTGLGDEQYF. CDR3 nucleotide sequence: TGTGCCAGCAGCCAAGCCCGAATACTGACAGGCCTGGGGGACGAGCAGTACTTC.

The table lists this clone with a few counts. CDR3 nucleotide sequence: TGTGCCACCAGCACTCCGGGACAGGGAATGTATGGCTACACCTTC. This encodes CATSTPGQGMYGYTF. The V and J genes are TRBV15 and TRBJ1-2, with 9 bases identical to TRBD1. The CDR3 is made up of 15 amino acids. Germline CDR1 is LNHNV and CDR2 is YYDKDF (reference sequence). V gave up 4 bases and J gave up 5 bases; unmatched junction bases: 8.

This chain joins TRBV7-6 and TRBJ2-2; D is perhaps TRBD2 (5 bases). Germline loops: CDR1 SGHVS, CDR2 FNYEAQ. V lost 1 base and J lost 7, with 10 bases in between. This CDR3 region has 14 residues. CDR3 DNA: TGTGCCAGCAGCTTAGGCACAGCGGTCGGGGAGCTGTTTTTT. Its protein is CASSLGTAVGELFF. Full variable domain (missing parts from reference TRBV7-6 and TRBJ2-2): GAGVSQSPRYKVTKRGQDVALRCDPISGHVSLYWYRQALGQGPEFLTYFNYEAQQDKSGLPNDRFSAERPEGSISTLTIQRTEQRDSAMYRCASSLGTAVGELFFGEGSRLTVL.

This clone has only a few counts. This chain links TRBV28 with TRBJ2-1; D is possibly TRBD1 (5 bases). V lost 4 bases and J 7 bases, leaving 8 bases between the germline ends. The CDR3 covers 12 residues. In germline, CDR1 is MDHEN, CDR2 SYDVKM. For the CDR3, the DNA is TGTGCCAGCAGTTCCCAGGGTAATGAGCAGTTCTTC. This sequence encodes CASSSQGNEQFF.

This chain joins TRBV30 and TRBJ2-2; D might be TRBD1 (5 bases). Trimming pared 1 base from V and 4 bases from J, leaving 13 bases between. In germline, CDR1 is GTSNPN, CDR2 SVGIG (reference sequence). This CDR3 has 15 amino acids. The CDR3 loop reads CAWSAGIVVTGELFF. CDR3 bases: TGTGCCTGGAGTGCAGGGATCGTGGTCACCGGGGAGCTGTTTTTT.

This clone has more than one count but fewer than ten. This is likely a read error, given that the CDR3 carries no conserved phenylalanine or tryptophan at its end. The chain couples TRBV30 to TRBJ1-1; D possibly corresponds to TRBD1 (5 bases). The V gene lost 4 bases and the J gene lost 0 bases, with 15 bases spanning the gap. CDR3 length: 15 amino acids. CDR1 is GTSNPN, CDR2 SVGIG, per germline (reference sequence). CDR3 protein: CAWNPVGQMNTEAFS. In DNA, the CDR3 is TGTGCCTGGAACCCCGTCGGACAAATGAACACTGAAGCTTTCTCT.

Only a few counts were recorded for this clone. The chain uses TRBV10-3 and TRBJ2-2; no firm D call. Trimming pared 5 bases from V and 1 base from J, leaving 5 bases between. There are 13 residues in the CDR3. Germline V gene sequence: CDR1 ENHRY, CDR2 SYGVKD. The CDR3 bases are TGTGCCATCAGTAACAGGAACACCGGGGAGCTGTTTTTT. As protein: CAISNRNTGELFF.

In this sample, this clone turned up a few times. V is TRBV25-1 and J is TRBJ1-1; possible D gene TRBD1, 6 bases. The V gene lost 5 bases and the J gene lost 2 bases, with 12 bases spanning the gap. Per the germline V gene, CDR1 is MGHDK and CDR2 is SYGVNS. This CDR3 has 14 amino acids. The chain's CDR3 is CASSLQGQNTEAFF. The CDR3 region has the DNA TGTGCCAGCAGTTTGCAGGGGCAAAACACTGAAGCTTTCTTT.

This clone was recorded a few times. The genes are TRBV19 and TRBJ1-4; D gene unclear. Germline assignment: CDR1 LNHDA and CDR2 SQIVND (reference sequence). This CDR3 spans 12 amino acids. Deletions cut 2 bases from V and 8 bases from J, with 6 bases between. CDR3 sequence (DNA): TGTGCCAGTAGTATAATGGGCGAAAAACTGTTTTTT. The encoded protein is CASSIMGEKLFF.

This clone was found a few times. At one end, the junction sequence differs from germline, possibly due to a read error. The V call is TRBV7-7, the J call TRBJ1-4, with TRBD1 matching 9 bases. The CDR3 has 13 residues. The germline V gene has CDR1 SSHAT and CDR2 FNYEAQ (reference sequence). The CDR3 sequence: CASSRGQGEKLFF. The CDR3 bases are TGTGCTAGCAGCAGGGGACAGGGAGAAAAACTGTTTTTT.

The CDR3 bases are TGTGCCAGCAGCGTAGCGTCTGCCCTAGCGGGTGAGCAGTTCTTC. Encoded protein: CASSVASALAGEQFF. The chain combines TRBV9 with TRBJ2-1; 8 nucleotides line up with TRBD2. V was pared by 0 bases and J by 9 bases, with 8 bases of the junction left unmatched. Germline CDR1 and CDR2: SGDLS and YYNGEE. The CDR3 extends over 15 amino acids. Supplemented by reference TRBV9 and TRBJ2-1, the full variable domain reads DSGVTQTPKHLITATGQRVTLRCSPRSGDLSVYWYQQSLDQGLQFLIQYYNGEERAKGNILERFSAQQFPDLHSELNLSSLELGDSALYFCASSVASALAGEQFFGPGTRLTVL.

The chain couples TRBV10-3 to TRBJ2-7; the match to TRBD1 covers 7 bases. The length of the CDR3 is 14 residues. CDR1 is ENHRY, CDR2 SYGVKD, per germline. V shed 6 bases and J 6 bases; nucleotides not matched to a gene: 11. The CDR3 spells CAIRETGTTGEQYF. CDR3 nucleotide sequence: TGTGCCATCAGGGAGACAGGGACAACGGGCGAGCAGTACTTC.

In DNA, the CDR3 is TGTGCCAGCAGCTTGTCCGGGAATAAAGAGACCCAGTACTTC. It yields the protein CASSLSGNKETQYF. The V call is TRBV7-3, the J call TRBJ2-5; perhaps TRBD2 as D (5 bases). CDR1 SGHTA and CDR2 FQGTGA come from the germline V gene. Trimming took off 3 bases at V and 3 bases at J, with 11 bases between the two ends. The CDR3 is 14 amino acids.

This clone has more than one count but fewer than ten. This chain links TRBV7-3 with TRBJ1-1; TRBD1 might be the D (5 bases). V was shortened by 5 bases and J by 1 base, with 11 bases between the two germline ends. Germline values: CDR1 SGHTA, CDR2 FQGTGA. The CDR3 runs 14 residues. Here the CDR3 reads CASSLGHQNTEAFF. The CDR3 nucleotides are TGTGCCAGCAGCCTAGGACATCAGAACACTGAAGCTTTCTTT.

This clone was detected a few times. The genes are TRBV29-1 and TRBJ2-5, with D possibly matching TRBD2 (6 bases). V shed 8 bases and J shed 3 bases, with 13 bases lying between them. Germline loops: CDR1 SQVTM, CDR2 ANQGSEA. CDR3 size: 12 residues. The CDR3 protein is CSPGGNKETQYF. In DNA, the CDR3 is TGCAGCCCCGGGGGAAACAAAGAGACCCAGTACTTC.

The rearrangement joins TRBV30 to TRBJ1-2, with D perhaps matching TRBD1 (5 bases). The CDR3 is made up of 12 amino acids. The germline V gene has CDR1 GTSNPN and CDR2 SVGIG (reference sequence). Between the trimmed V and J ends, which lost 1 base and 3 bases, there was a span of 6 bases. CDR3 nucleotides: TGTGCCTGGAGTGGGGACTACTATGGCTACACCTTC. Encoded protein: CAWSGDYYGYTF.

The V gene is TRBV4-1, the J gene TRBJ1-4; TRBD1 might be the D (6 bases). There are 14 residues in the CDR3. CDR1 is MGHRA and CDR2 is YSYEKL in the germline V gene. With 1 base removed from V and 8 bases from J, the gap between germline ends came to 11 bases. CDR3 in DNA: TGCGCCAGCAGCCAAGCAGGGGCGCGGGAAAAACTGTTTTTT. It encodes CASSQAGAREKLFF.

The chain uses TRBV29-1 and TRBJ2-5, with TRBD1 matching over 8 bases. The DNA end is a closer match to TRBJ2-7, so the J assignment may be wrong. The CDR3 runs 13 residues. The germline V gene encodes CDR1 SQVTM and CDR2 ANQGSEA. This chain's CDR3 is CSVTTQGGYEQYF. The CDR3 region has the DNA TGCAGCGTTACCACACAGGGGGGATACGAGCAGTACTTC.

Only a few counts were recorded for this clone. The genes are TRBV5-8 and TRBJ2-2, with D unresolved. V shed 1 base and J shed 5 bases, with 12 bases lying between them. The CDR3 totals 15 residues. Germline assignment: CDR1 SGHTS and CDR2 YDEGEE. CDR3 region: CASSLINWYTGELFF. The CDR3 DNA follows: TGTGCCAGCAGCTTGATAAACTGGTATACCGGGGAGCTGTTTTTT. Full variable domain (rest looked up from reference TRBV5-8 and TRBJ2-2): EAGVTQSPTHLIKTRGQQATLRCSPISGHTSVYWYQQALGLGLQFLLWYDEGEERNRGNFPPRFSGRQFPNYSSELNVNALELEDSALYLCASSLINWYTGELFFGEGSRLTVL.